A single sample is the source of the 12 T cell receptor beta chains below, sequenced in a study of a mutant IDH1 vaccine in newly diagnosed glioma. Some clones are missing from TCRdb's copy, which holds only in-frame ones; the method was immunoSEQ multiplex PCR. The data show around 25,000 clones, about 78% seen once. No antigen is known for these receptors. Time point: week 11, during vaccination. Vaccination used 300 ug of mutant IDH1 20-mer peptide per dose, with topical imiquimod. This specimen was PBMCs, taken from a glioma patient whose treatment included an IDH1 peptide vaccine. The receptor set was obtained from a woman younger than 35 with glioma.

The V call is TRBV25-1, the J call TRBJ2-1, with 9 bases identical to TRBD1. Germline CDR1 is MGHDK and CDR2 is SYGVNS. After removal of 4 bases from V and 2 bases from J, the junction contained 12 bases not matched to a gene. This CDR3 region has 18 residues. The CDR3 DNA follows: TGTGCCAGCAGTGGAGAGGGAACCGGGACAGGGACCTACAATGAGCAGTTCTTC. It yields the protein CASSGEGTGTGTYNEQFF.

This clone was seen only a few times. The rearrangement uses TRBV28 and TRBJ1-2; 9 bases agree with TRBD1. Germline trimming cut 2 bases from V and 8 bases from J; bases unmatched to any gene: 3. The germline V gene has CDR1 MDHEN and CDR2 SYDVKM. This CDR3 region has 13 residues. CDR3: CASSLGTGTGYTF. The CDR3 nucleotides read TGTGCCAGCAGTTTAGGGACAGGGACGGGCTACACCTTC.

CDR3 DNA sequence: TGTGCCAGCAGCGTATCCCCCATGGGCGGCTACGAGCAGTACTTC. Translating gives CASSVSPMGGYEQYF. The V gene is TRBV9, the J gene TRBJ2-7; unclear D gene. The CDR3 loop spans 15 amino acids. Germline V CDR1 and CDR2: SGDLS, YYNGEE. Trimming pared 1 base from V and 3 bases from J, leaving 14 bases between.

J is TRBJ2-7 and V is TRBV27, with D unresolved. From germline, CDR1 is MNHEY and CDR2 SMNVEV (reference sequence). The length of the CDR3 is 15 residues. The V end was cut by 3 bases, the J end by 2 bases, with 14 bases between. CDR3 in DNA: TGTGCCAGCAGTTTTGTGGACCGAGGAGCCTACGAGCAGTACTTC. This translates into CASSFVDRGAYEQYF.

This clone was observed a few times. This chain connects TRBV7-9 to TRBJ1-6; 8 nucleotides line up with TRBD1. The V and J ends lost 0 bases and 7 bases, in that order; junction bases with no gene match: 2. The CDR3 covers 15 residues. Germline lookup yields CDR1 SEHNR and CDR2 FQNEAQ (reference sequence). Here the CDR3 DNA reads TGTGCCAGCAGCTTAGCACGGGACAGGAATTCACCCCTCCACTTT. Translating gives CASSLARDRNSPLHF.

This clone was counted a few times. This chain connects TRBV6-1 to TRBJ1-1; TRBD1 matches at 7 bases. V lost 2 bases to trimming and J lost 0 bases; unmatched junction nucleotides: 6. Germline CDR1 is MNHNS and CDR2 is SASEGT. The CDR3 runs 16 residues. The CDR3 is CASSERSGGVNTEAFF. CDR3 in DNA: TGTGCCAGCAGTGAAAGGTCAGGGGGAGTGAACACTGAAGCTTTCTTT.

The CDR3 loop is CASRYTGYNQPQHF. CDR3 sequence (DNA): TGTGCCAGTCGCTATACAGGGTACAATCAGCCCCAGCATTTT. The chain uses TRBV19 and TRBJ1-5; perhaps TRBD1 as D (6 bases). Germline CDR1 reads LNHDA; CDR2 reads SQIVND (reference sequence). Trimming cost V 8 bases and J 3 bases, with 14 bases left between them. There are 14 residues in the CDR3.

This rearrangement joins TRBV14 to TRBJ1-2; no definite D call. This CDR3 spans 12 amino acids. Germline assignment: CDR1 SGHDN and CDR2 FVKESK. With 1 base removed from V and 4 bases from J, the gap between germline ends came to 4 bases. As DNA, the CDR3 is TGTGCCAGCAGCCAAGGACTCTATGGCTACACCTTC. Its protein product is CASSQGLYGYTF.

V usage is TRBV6-5 and J usage is TRBJ2-7; D ambiguous. V was clipped by 7 bases and J by 3 bases, with 19 bases between them. CDR1 MNHEY and CDR2 SVGAGI come from the germline V gene. The CDR3 loop spans 15 amino acids. The CDR3 protein is CASTLQPRVGYEQYF. For the CDR3, the DNA is TGTGCCAGCACCCTACAACCCCGGGTGGGCTACGAGCAGTACTTC.

This clone is labeled as medium-sized. The chain has TRBV6-5 and TRBJ2-2; tentative D call: TRBD2 (5 bases). V was cut by 5 bases and J by 2 bases, with 6 bases left in between. Germline assignment: CDR1 MNHEY and CDR2 SVGAGI. The CDR3 is made up of 13 amino acids. This CDR3 is CASSDYNTGELFF. The CDR3 nucleotides are TGTGCCAGCAGTGACTACAACACCGGGGAGCTGTTTTTT.

The table lists this clone with a count of one. The gene calls are TRBV7-9 and TRBJ1-2; tentatively, D is TRBD1 (6 bases). Trimming left V 3 bases short and J 4 bases short, with 9 bases between. Germline V lookup: CDR1 SEHNR, CDR2 FQNEAQ (reference sequence). The CDR3 extends over 13 amino acids. The CDR3 sequence: CASSFPGAYGYTF. CDR3 nucleotide sequence: TGTGCCAGCAGCTTCCCAGGGGCCTATGGCTACACCTTC.

The chain carries TRBV4-2 and TRBJ2-3, with 8 bases matching TRBD2. From germline, CDR1 is LGHNA and CDR2 YNFKEQ. CDR3 length: 17 amino acids. The trim removed 0 bases at V and 2 bases at J, leaving 7 bases unmatched. The CDR3 DNA is TGTGCCAGCAGCCAAGATCTGGCGGGAGGAGACACAGATACGCAGTATTTT. It specifies CASSQDLAGGDTDTQYF.